This T cell receptor beta chain emerged from a study of regulatory T cells in long-lasting Graves disease. Sample time point: newly diagnosed GD, antithyroid drugs for less than 3 months. Extracted PBMC RNA gave rise to the TCR library. Relying on iRepertoire HTBI primers and Arm-PCR of CDR3 regions, the team built TCR beta libraries. TCRdb ran MiXCR on the multiplex PCR reads and lists one entry per CDR3 protein. There are more than 450,000 distinct CDR3 sequences in the sample; around 13% occur only once, and approximately 9% lies in the top ten. These data also featured in a second study, about T cells in Graves' hyperthyroidism and ophthalmopathy. That investigation notes: The HTBI primer set was used in a first-round RT-PCR of the TCR CDR3. Most thyroid clonotypes that were expanded above 0.001 also turned up in blood.

The TCR comes from a woman in her thirties with Graves disease. The sequences come from peripheral blood mononuclear cells (PBMCs), collected at new diagnosis, from a patient treated with antithyroid drugs.

The CDR3 nucleotides read TGTGCCAGCTCAGCCACAGGGCCTGGGGAGAGCACTGAAGCTTTCTTT. Translated: CASSATGPGESTEAFF. V and J are TRBV18 and TRBJ1-1, with D possibly TRBD1 on 6 matching bases. CDR1 is KGHSH, CDR2 LQKENI, per germline. The CDR3 runs to 16 residues. The germline V and J ends were trimmed by 5 bases and 4 bases, with 20 bases remaining between them.